The clone carrying this T cell receptor beta chain has just one count. Assay: immunoSEQ multiplex PCR; the TCRdb copy retains only in-frame clones and omits some. The table shows about 250,000 clones, with roughly 80% occurring only once. This entry is derived from a study of blood T cell repertoires in COVID-19. On the study more broadly: Researchers got acute and convalescent COVID-19 samples from the United States, Italy and Spain.

In germline, CDR1 is MNHEY, CDR2 SVGAGI. V was pared by 6 bases and J by 0 bases, with 1 base of the junction left unmatched. This CDR3 comprises 13 residues. The chain joins TRBV6-5 to TRBJ1-1; 7 bases align to TRBD1. The sample consisted of peripheral blood. The source is an older man with acute or convalescent COVID-19. The CDR3 sequence: CASSGTVNTEAFF. The CDR3 region has the DNA TGTGCCAGCAGCGGGACAGTGAACACTGAAGCTTTCTTT.